The source of this T cell receptor beta chain is a study of OX40 agonist ivuxolimab in advanced cancers. Sequencing was performed with immunoSEQ multiplex PCR; in TCRdb, only in-frame clones are kept and a portion is missing. The data contain about 73,000 clones, under 90% of them singletons. The source was CD4+ or CD8+ T cells sorted from blood, collected in a trial of the OX40 agonist ivuxolimab. This TCR derives from an adult with an advanced solid tumor such as melanoma, head and neck, liver or kidney cancer.

For the CDR3, the DNA is TGTGCCAGCAGCCTCCGGAGAAGCGGGGCCGCCGGGGACATTCAGTACTTC. Protein: CASSLRRSGAAGDIQYF. The chain employs TRBV14 and TRBJ2-4; 7 nucleotides agree with TRBD2. The CDR3 contains 17 residues. J gave up 8 bases and V 4 bases, and 17 bases lay outside the gene matches. Germline values: CDR1 SGHDN, CDR2 FVKESK.